The T cell receptor beta chain described here comes from a study of cytomegalovirus exposure and HLA in healthy donors. Germline V gene data show CDR1 as SNHLY and CDR2 as FYNNEI. The CDR3 loop spans 15 amino acids. V lost 1 base, J lost 6 bases, and 6 bases stayed unmatched. The sample holds a few counts of this clone. In the PCR, 60 Vbeta and 13 Jbeta primers were used. The repertoire was sequenced with immunoSEQ multiplex PCR; TCRdb's copy has only in-frame clones and lacks some. The profile shows about 140,000 clones, 77% of them singletons. The receptor comes from a female donor in good health and CMV-seronegative. The genes are TRBV2 and TRBJ2-3; 8 positions agree with TRBD1. Sequencing was performed on PBMCs. The CDR3 region has the DNA TGTGCCAGCAGTGAAGTGGGGACAGGCGGCGATACGCAGTATTTT. It is translated as CASSEVGTGGDTQYF.